This T cell receptor beta chain emerged from a study of Ad26.COV2.S vaccination and SARS-CoV-2 variants (TCRdb year 2021). Background for the entire study: Vaccine-arm donors were drawn from COV1001, a multicentre, randomized, double-blind, placebo-controlled phase I-IIa trial of Ad26.COV2.S in healthy adults. Dosing of Ad26.COV2.S was intramuscular, at either 5x10^10 or 1x10^11 viral particles, delivered as one shot or as two shots spaced 56 days apart. TCRbeta repertoire sequencing served as the tool for gauging how specific and how broad the SARS-CoV-2-reactive T cell receptors were following Ad26.COV2.S vaccination. Trial participants were randomized into five groups of five: low-dose or high-dose Ad26.COV2.S given once or twice, or placebo on both occasions. Blinding of investigators to trial group allocation was maintained during experiments and outcome assessment. A total of 32 samples were included in the TCR-sequenced set, comprising about 20 Ad26.COV2.S vaccine recipients, 5 placebo recipients and 8 SARS-CoV-2 convalescent individuals.

Notes on this clone: No cognate antigen has been identified for it. Base-call qualities are not available, and no considerably larger clone is one nucleotide away.

The immunoSEQ Assay was used to sequence TCRbeta CDR3 regions. After extraction, genomic DNA underwent amplification by bias-controlled multiplex PCR, followed by high-throughput sequencing. Processing in the source paper ran as follows. To quantify the absolute abundance of every unique TCRbeta CDR3 region, sequences were collapsed and filtered. T cell fraction was estimated by normalizing TCRbeta template counts to usable DNA, which was measured by amplifying reference genes present in all nucleated cells. Repertoire TCRs were annotated as SARS-CoV-2-specific when V gene, CDR3 amino acid sequence and J gene were exactly matched to a known reactive TCR set. The reference SARS-CoV-2 TCR set was derived from MIRA and filtered for enrichment in COVID-19-positive ImmuneCODE repertoires, a step that removed public or cross-reactive TCRs. Based on the MIRA antigens, annotated TCRs were further analysed at the level of specific ORF or position within ORF. Breadth was defined as annotated unique rearrangements over total unique productive rearrangements; depth was the summed frequency of those rearrangements. Group comparisons of TCR breadth used two-sided Wilcoxon rank-sum tests. The immuneACCESS repertoire file appears here via TCRdb, limited to in-frame rearrangements. These files lack a portion of the clones; in checked studies, under half of the deficit traces to unresolved V genes, and the cause of the others is not known. V and J calls and clone size are those listed in that table; D and trimming were worked out from the DNA. Across this sample there are more than 300,000 clones, with 75% to 90% seen only once. The top ten clones comprise under 6% of the sample.

Per the publication, the treatment or condition label means: roughly 20 received Ad26.COV2.S at low or high dose, single or two shots; 5 received placebo; per-sample allocation not given. For vaccine and placebo recipients, the sequenced repertoires came from samples collected on day 63 after the first injection. In Cohort 1b, 25 to 30 adults aged 18-55 years were enrolled at a single site in Boston, USA, between 29 July and 7 August 2020. Ad26.COV2.S was a replication-incompetent adenovirus type 26 vector that expressed a prefusion-stabilized SARS-CoV-2 spike protein derived from the original Wuhan strain. The CDR3 contains 14 residues, cysteine and phenylalanine counted. The CDR3 DNA has 42 bases and is translated from base 1. CDR1 and CDR2, per the germline V gene, are SGDLS and YYNGEE. V loses 3 bases at its end and J loses 7 bases; junction bases beyond the gene matches: 4. Broad study findings and their caveats: The study lacked the statistical power to compare responses across vaccine doses or regimens. After vaccination, substantial breadth of spike-specific CD8+ and CD4+ T cell responses was reported. Non-spike TCR breadth was comparable between vaccine and placebo recipients, consistent with the vaccine containing only spike. Higher spike-specific TCR breadth was observed in Ad26.COV2.S recipients than in placebo recipients (P = 0.0014). The authors noted that total T cell responses may have been underestimated by the TCR breadth and depth analyses.

This TCR derives from a person between 18 and 60 years old who received the Ad26.COV2.S COVID-19 vaccine or a placebo. The rearrangement joined TRBV9 to TRBJ2-1, with 10 junctional bases fitting TRBD2. The sample here was peripheral blood, taken in a trial of Ad26.COV2.S vaccine versus placebo. The DNA reads TGTGCCAGCAGCGCTAGCGGGAGTCTAAATGAGCAGTTCTTC. Its coded protein is CASSASGSLNEQFF.